This record looks at one T cell receptor beta chain sequence and its context. This sample was taken from a study of T cells in Graves' hyperthyroidism and ophthalmopathy. CDR3 length: 14 residues. The germline V and J ends were trimmed by 5 bases and 0 bases, with 12 bases remaining between them. CDR1 and CDR2 (germline): SGHRS, YFSETQ. TCR beta CDR3 region amplification was performed from RNA transcripts. HTBI primers drove first-round RT-PCR of the TCR CDR3. Via MiXCR, TCRdb re-called the multiplex PCR reads, giving one row per CDR3 protein. Of more than 600,000 distinct CDR3 sequences listed, around 17% are singletons. Diagnoses rested on clinical symptoms, serum thyroxine and TRAb, thyroid ultrasound and orbital computed tomography.

The V gene is TRBV5-1, the J gene TRBJ2-7, with D maybe TRBD1 (6 bases). Input material: blood. The TCR was taken from a young man with Graves' hyperthyroidism. The CDR3 loop is CASRDRSSSYEQYF. DNA for the CDR3: TGCGCCAGCAGAGACAGGAGCAGCTCCTACGAGCAGTACTTC.